These 5 T cell receptor beta chains share one sample of origin, sequenced in a study of OX40 agonist ivuxolimab in advanced cancers. The assay was immunoSEQ multiplex PCR, and TCRdb's table has in-frame clones only and misses some. The table has about 70,000 clones, around nine tenths seen once; the top ten hold 10% to 15%. The specimen comprised CD4+ or CD8+ T cells sorted from blood, sampled in a trial of the OX40 agonist ivuxolimab. These receptors all come from an adult with an advanced solid tumor such as melanoma, head and neck, liver or kidney cancer.

This sequence joins TRBV28 and TRBJ2-1; D is unresolved. Trimming pared 6 bases from V and 7 bases from J, leaving 7 bases between. The V gene's germline CDR1 is MDHEN and CDR2 SYDVKM. This CDR3 has 11 residues. The CDR3 DNA reads as TGTGCCAGCAGCTTCGAGAATGAGCAGTTCTTC. Amino acids: CASSFENEQFF.

In nucleotides, the CDR3 is TGTGCCAGCAGCCCGACAGGGGTCGGAAACATTCAGTACTTC. Its protein product is CASSPTGVGNIQYF. The chain uses TRBV7-9 and TRBJ2-4, with TRBD1 matching 8 bases. The V segment lost 5 bases and the J segment 6 bases; nucleotides outside the gene matches: 6. CDR1 is SEHNR and CDR2 is FQNEAQ in the germline V gene (reference sequence). This CDR3 is 14 amino acids long.

This chain uses TRBV7-3 with TRBJ2-3, with D possibly TRBD2 on 6 matching bases. The CDR3 totals 16 residues. The V end was cut by 3 bases, the J end by 0 bases, with 13 bases between. Germline V gene data show CDR1 as SGHTA and CDR2 as FQGTGA. Here the CDR3 reads CASSLIAGSSTDTQYF. The CDR3 DNA is TGTGCCAGCAGCTTGATCGCGGGAAGTAGCACAGATACGCAGTATTTT.

This chain uses TRBV29-1 with TRBJ1-3, with D unclear. The CDR3 sequence is 13 residues long. Germline V lookup: CDR1 SQVTM, CDR2 ANQGSEA. Trimming removed 0 bases from V and 3 bases from J, with 6 bases in between. Written as DNA, the CDR3 is TGCAGCGTTGAAGACAGGTTTGGAAACACCATATATTTT. Translating gives CSVEDRFGNTIYF.

This clone is a singleton in its sample. One junction end does not reproduce the germline sequence, and a read error may be involved. The CDR3 reads CASSLGLSGGTDTQYF. CDR3 sequence (DNA): TGTGCTAGCAGCTTGGGACTTAGCGGGGGCACAGATACGCAGTATTTT. V is TRBV7-7 and J is TRBJ2-3, with 8 bases matching TRBD2. The germline gives CDR1 SSHAT, CDR2 FNYEAQ (reference sequence). The CDR3 totals 16 residues.